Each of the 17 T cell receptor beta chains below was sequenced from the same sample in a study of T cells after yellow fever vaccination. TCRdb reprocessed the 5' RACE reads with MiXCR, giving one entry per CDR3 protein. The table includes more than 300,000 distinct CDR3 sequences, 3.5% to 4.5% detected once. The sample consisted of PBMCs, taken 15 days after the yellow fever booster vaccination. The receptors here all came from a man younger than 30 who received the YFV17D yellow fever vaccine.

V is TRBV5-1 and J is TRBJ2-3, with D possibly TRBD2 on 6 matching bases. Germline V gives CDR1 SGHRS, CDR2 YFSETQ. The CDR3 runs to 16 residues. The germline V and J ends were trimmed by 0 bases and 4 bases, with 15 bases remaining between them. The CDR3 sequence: CASSLGRAGKPDTQYF. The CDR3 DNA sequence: TGCGCCAGCAGCTTGGGACGTGCGGGGAAACCAGATACGCAGTATTTT.

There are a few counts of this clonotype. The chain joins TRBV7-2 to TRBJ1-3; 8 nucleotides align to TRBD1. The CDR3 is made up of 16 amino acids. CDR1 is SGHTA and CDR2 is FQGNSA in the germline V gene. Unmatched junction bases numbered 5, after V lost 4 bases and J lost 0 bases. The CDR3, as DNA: TGTGCCAGCAGCTATCGACAGGGGATCTCTGGAAACACCATATATTTT. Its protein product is CASSYRQGISGNTIYF.

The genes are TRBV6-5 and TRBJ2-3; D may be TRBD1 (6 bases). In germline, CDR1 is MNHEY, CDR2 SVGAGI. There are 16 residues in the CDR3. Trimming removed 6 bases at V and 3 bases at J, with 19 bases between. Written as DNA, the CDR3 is TGTGCCAGCAGGCTACAGGGCCTCGTACCGACAGATACGCAGTATTTT. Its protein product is CASRLQGLVPTDTQYF.

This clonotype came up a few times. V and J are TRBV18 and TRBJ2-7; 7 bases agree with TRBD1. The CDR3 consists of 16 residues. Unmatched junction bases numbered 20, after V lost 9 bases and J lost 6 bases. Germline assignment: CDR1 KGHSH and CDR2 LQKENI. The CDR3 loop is CASTPNGTANCSEQYF. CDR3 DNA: TGTGCCAGTACCCCAAACGGGACAGCCAACTGCTCCGAGCAGTACTTC.

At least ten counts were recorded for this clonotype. The CDR3 region is CASTEANYGYTF. As DNA, the CDR3 is TGTGCCAGCACGGAAGCTAACTATGGCTACACCTTC. The chain is built from TRBV7-9 and TRBJ1-2; D gene unclear. This CDR3 comprises 12 residues. Trimming removed 7 bases from V and 0 bases from J, with 6 bases in between. Germline values: CDR1 SEHNR, CDR2 FQNEAQ (reference sequence).

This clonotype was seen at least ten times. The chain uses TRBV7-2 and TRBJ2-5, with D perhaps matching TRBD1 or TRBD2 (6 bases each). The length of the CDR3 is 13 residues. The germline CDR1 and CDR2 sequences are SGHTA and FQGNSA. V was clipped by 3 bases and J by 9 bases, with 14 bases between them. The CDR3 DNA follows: TGTGCCAGCAGCTTCCCGGGGGCCGCGGCCCAGTACTTC. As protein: CASSFPGAAAQYF.

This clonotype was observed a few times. The CDR3 spells CASSSEAGGGTQYF. The DNA of the CDR3 is TGTGCCAGCAGCTCGGAGGCGGGGGGCGGTACGCAGTATTTT. This chain uses TRBV7-3 with TRBJ2-3, with 8 bases lining up with TRBD2. The V gene end was trimmed by 4 bases and the J gene end by 8 bases; junction bases not matched to a gene: 8. The CDR3 runs 14 residues. Germline CDR1 SGHTA, CDR2 FQGTGA.

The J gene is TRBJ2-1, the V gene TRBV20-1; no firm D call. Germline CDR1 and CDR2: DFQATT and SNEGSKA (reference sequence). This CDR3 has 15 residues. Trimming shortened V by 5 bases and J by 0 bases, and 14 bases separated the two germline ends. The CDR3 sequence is CSASTGPSSYNEQFF. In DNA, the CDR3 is TGCAGTGCTTCAACCGGGCCCAGCTCCTACAATGAGCAGTTCTTC.

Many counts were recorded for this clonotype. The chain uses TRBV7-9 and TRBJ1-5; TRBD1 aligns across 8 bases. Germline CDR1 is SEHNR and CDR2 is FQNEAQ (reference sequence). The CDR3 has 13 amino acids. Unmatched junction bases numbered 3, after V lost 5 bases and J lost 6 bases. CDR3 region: CASSTTGAQPQHF. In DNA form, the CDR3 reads TGTGCCAGCAGCACGACAGGGGCTCAGCCCCAGCATTTT.

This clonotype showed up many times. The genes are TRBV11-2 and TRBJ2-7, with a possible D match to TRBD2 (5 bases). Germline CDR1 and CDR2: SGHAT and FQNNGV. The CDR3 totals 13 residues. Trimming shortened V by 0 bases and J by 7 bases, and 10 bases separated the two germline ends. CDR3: CASSLERVGEQYF. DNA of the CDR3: TGTGCCAGCAGCTTAGAGCGGGTCGGGGAGCAGTACTTC.

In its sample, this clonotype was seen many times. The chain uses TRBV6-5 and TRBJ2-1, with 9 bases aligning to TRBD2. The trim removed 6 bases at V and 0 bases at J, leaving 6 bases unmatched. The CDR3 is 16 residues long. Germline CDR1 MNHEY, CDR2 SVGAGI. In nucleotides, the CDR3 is TGTGCCAGCAGGCCCCTAGCGGGGAGCTCCTACAATGAGCAGTTCTTC. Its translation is CASRPLAGSSYNEQFF.

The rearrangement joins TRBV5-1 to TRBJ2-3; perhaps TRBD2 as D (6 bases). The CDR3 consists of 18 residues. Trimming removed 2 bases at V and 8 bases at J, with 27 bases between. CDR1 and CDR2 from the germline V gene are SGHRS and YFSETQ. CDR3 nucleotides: TGCGCCAGCAGCTTATCGTTTCGGACTACAAGGGGTTGGGGTACGCAGTATTTT. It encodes CASSLSFRTTRGWGTQYF. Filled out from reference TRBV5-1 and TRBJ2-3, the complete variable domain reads KAGVTQTPRYLIKTRGQQVTLSCSPISGHRSVSWYQQTPGQGLQFLFEYFSETQRNKGNFPGRFSGRQFSNSRSEMNVSTLELGDSALYLCASSLSFRTTRGWGTQYFGPGTRLTVL.

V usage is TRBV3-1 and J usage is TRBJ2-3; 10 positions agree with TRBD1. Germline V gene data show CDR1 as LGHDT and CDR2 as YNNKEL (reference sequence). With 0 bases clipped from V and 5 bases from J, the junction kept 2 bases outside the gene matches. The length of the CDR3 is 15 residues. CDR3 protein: CASSQDRTGGDTQYF. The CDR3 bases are TGTGCCAGCAGCCAAGACCGGACAGGGGGAGATACGCAGTATTTT.

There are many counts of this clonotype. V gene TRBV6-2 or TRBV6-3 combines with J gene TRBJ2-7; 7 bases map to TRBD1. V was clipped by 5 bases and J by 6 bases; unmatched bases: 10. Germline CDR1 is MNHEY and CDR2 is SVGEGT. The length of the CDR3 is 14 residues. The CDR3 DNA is TGTGCCAGCAGTCGGCTGACAGGGATTCGCGAGCAGTACGTC. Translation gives CASSRLTGIREQYV.

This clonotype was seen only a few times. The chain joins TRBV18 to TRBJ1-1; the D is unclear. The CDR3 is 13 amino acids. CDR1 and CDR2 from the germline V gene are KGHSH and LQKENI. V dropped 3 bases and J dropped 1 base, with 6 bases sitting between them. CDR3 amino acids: CASSPTTNTEAFF. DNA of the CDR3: TGTGCCAGCTCACCGACGACGAACACTGAAGCTTTCTTT.

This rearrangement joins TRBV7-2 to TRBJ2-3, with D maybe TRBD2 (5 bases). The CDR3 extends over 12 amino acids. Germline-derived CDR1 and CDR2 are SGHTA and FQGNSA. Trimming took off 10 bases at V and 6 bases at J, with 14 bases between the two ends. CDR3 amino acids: CAICPPGDTQYF. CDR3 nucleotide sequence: TGTGCCATCTGCCCCCCGGGGGATACGCAGTATTTT. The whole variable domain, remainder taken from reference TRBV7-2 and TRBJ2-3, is GAGVSQSPSNKVTEKGKDVELRCDPISGHTALYWYRQSLGQGLEFLIYFQGNSAPDKSGLPSDRFSAERTGGSVSTLTIQRTQQEDSAVYLCAICPPGDTQYFGPGTRLTVL.

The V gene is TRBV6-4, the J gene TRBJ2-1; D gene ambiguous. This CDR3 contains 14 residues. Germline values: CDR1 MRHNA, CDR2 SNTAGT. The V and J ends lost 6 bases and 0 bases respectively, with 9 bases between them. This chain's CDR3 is CASSGEASYNEQFF. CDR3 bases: TGTGCCAGCAGCGGAGAGGCCTCCTACAATGAGCAGTTCTTC.